This T cell receptor beta chain derives from a study of T cell responses to AZD1222 COVID-19 vaccine. Broader study findings: Only a handful of AZD1222 recipients, more than 5 in all, had baseline seropositivity. The donor group comprised mostly white British people and more females; the analysis possibly underestimated clonal diversity. Recipients of two AZD1222 doses showed rising Spike-specific TCR breadth and depth.

Points on this clone: The antigen remains undetermined.

The V gene end was trimmed by 4 bases and the J gene end by 4 bases; junction bases not matched to a gene: 8. CDR3 length equals 16 residues. The V gene's germline CDR1 is MNHEY and CDR2 SVGEGT. Clones were sequenced by immunoSEQ multiplex PCR, and TCRdb holds only the in-frame ones, with some missing. The data show about 150,000 clones, roughly nine tenths seen once. V gene TRBV6-2 or TRBV6-3 combines with J gene TRBJ2-7, with 12 bases that match TRBD2. The TCR comes from an adult who received the AZD1222 COVID-19 vaccine. The material was peripheral blood, obtained 28 days after the second AZD1222 dose. The CDR3 region has the DNA TGTGCCAGCAGTTCGCCCCTAGCGGGGGGGTTGTACGAGCAGTACTTC. This translates into CASSSPLAGGLYEQYF.